This is a list of T cell receptor beta chains from one sample in a study of cytomegalovirus exposure and HLA in healthy donors. The method was immunoSEQ multiplex PCR; TCRdb's version includes in-frame clones alone and lacks a portion of them. The sample lists 100,000 to 150,000 clones; about 74% were seen once. Material for sequencing was PBMCs. These receptors all stem from a male donor in good health and CMV-seronegative. The CDR3 runs from the conserved cysteine through the conserved F or W. A D gene is named only where the DNA matches it firmly. Rows may omit the clone size; those that give it use once, few, many or a size class.

>TRBV4-1|.|TRBD1|TRBJ2-3
TGCGCCAGCAGCTTCGGGACAGGGGAGGGCACAGATACGCAGTATTTT
CASSFGTGEGTDTQYF
>TRBV5-5|.|.|TRBJ2-5
TGTGCCAGCAGTCAAACTACAAGGAGAAACCAAGAGACCCAGTACTTC
CASSQTTRRNQETQYF
>TRBV7-7|.|.|TRBJ2-3
TGTGCTAGCAGCTTAGATCTAGCCTCAGATACGCAGTATTTT
CASSLDLASDTQYF
>TRBV9|.|.|TRBJ2-1
TGTGCCAGCAGCGTAGTAGCGGCGTGGAATGAGCAGTTCTTC
CASSVVAAWNEQFF
>TRBV7-6|.|TRBD2|TRBJ2-2
TGTGCCAGCCGCACTAGCGGGGGGGTGGCCGGGGAGCTGTTTTTT
CASRTSGGVAGELFF
>TRBV4-1|.|TRBD2|TRBJ2-7
TGCGCCAGCAGCCAACAGCGGGGGGCCTACGAGCAGTACTTC
CASSQQRGAYEQYF
>TRBV9|.|TRBD2|TRBJ2-1
TGTGCCAGCAGCCGGACTAGCTCCCGAAGCTCCTACAATGAGCAGTTCTTC
CASSRTSSRSSYNEQFF
>TRBV10-3|.|.|TRBJ2-3
TGTGCCATCAGTGAGGGCGGGAACCTAGATACGCAGTATTTT
CAISEGGNLDTQYF
>TRBV13|.|TRBD2|TRBJ2-7
TGTGCCAGCAGCGGGACTAGCGGGAGGCTTCACTACGAGCAGTACTTC
CASSGTSGRLHYEQYF
>TRBV10-3|.|TRBD1|TRBJ1-1
TGTGCCATCAGTGACCCTCGACAGGGCCGCAGGAACACTGAAGCTTTCTTT
CAISDPRQGRRNTEAFF
>TRBV5-6|.|TRBD1|TRBJ1-5
TGTGCCAGCAGCTCAGGGGGCTGGGTCAATCAGCCCCAGCATTTT
CASSSGGWVNQPQHF
>TRBV6-1|once|.|TRBJ2-7
TGTGCCAGCAGTGAAGCGGGGGGAGAATACGAGCAGTACTTC
CASSEAGGEYEQYF
>TRBV7-8|.|TRBD2|TRBJ2-7
TGTGCCAGCAGCTCCTGGACTAGCGGGGTCGAGCAGTACTTC
CASSSWTSGVEQYF
>TRBV28|.|.|TRBJ2-3
TGTGCCAGCAGTTTATTCCCGTCTCTAGCGCACGGGGGAGATACGCAGTATTTT
CASSLFPSLAHGGDTQYF
>TRBV20-1|.|.|TRBJ2-7
TGCAGTGCTCCAACGGGCTACGAGCAGTACTTC
CSAPTGYEQYF
>TRBV2|.|TRBD2|TRBJ2-1
TGTGCCAGCAGCCGGGACTACTCCTACAATGAGCAGTTCTTC
CASSRDYSYNEQFF
>TRBV7-9|.|.|TRBJ2-6
TGTGCCAGCAGGAGCGACGACAGGAACCCTCCTGGGGCCAACGTCCTGACTTTC
CASRSDDRNPPGANVLTF
>TRBV5-5|.|.|TRBJ2-1
TGTGCCAGTTCTCTAGGTAGCGTTGGAAATGAGCAGTTCTTC
CASSLGSVGNEQFF
>TRBV6-9|.|TRBD2|TRBJ2-1
TGTGCCAGCAGTTATTCGGGCTACAAGCGGGAGGGCTTCAATGAGCAGTTCTTC
CASSYSGYKREGFNEQFF
>TRBV2|few|.|TRBJ2-5
TGTGCCAGCCGGGGGGCGGACAGTCTTAGCCTAGGAGAGACCCAGTACTTC
CASRGADSLSLGETQYF
>TRBV27|.|TRBD2|TRBJ2-3
TGTGCCAGCAGTTTGTCGCTAGCGGGCACAGATACGCAGTATTTT
CASSLSLAGTDTQYF
>TRBV5-1|.|TRBD1|TRBJ2-1
TGCGCCAGCAGCCCCGGACAGGGGACCTACAATGAGCAGTTCTTC
CASSPGQGTYNEQFF
>TRBV7-8|few|TRBD1|TRBJ2-7
TGTGCCAGCAGCACCTTAAGTGCCCTGACAGGGCGCGAGCAGTACTTC
CASSTLSALTGREQYF
>TRBV7-2|.|.|TRBJ1-2
TGTGCCAGCAGCTTAACAGGACAGTTCATTAAGTCGGATGGCTACACCTTC
CASSLTGQFIKSDGYTF
>TRBV20-1|.|.|TRBJ2-7
TGCAGTGCTAGACGGGGAGGCGAGCAGTACTTC
CSARRGGEQYF
>TRBV29-1|.|.|TRBJ2-7
TGCAGCGTTCAAAGGGGGAATGACGAGCAGTACTTC
CSVQRGNDEQYF